Below, 15 T cell receptor beta chains from the same sample are listed, as sequenced in a study of cytomegalovirus exposure and HLA in healthy donors. In the PCR, 60 Vbeta and 13 Jbeta primers were used. Here immunoSEQ multiplex PCR was the method, and the copy in TCRdb shows in-frame clones only, minus some. The repertoire holds roughly 120,000 clones, with 67% as singletons. The sequenced sample was PBMCs. These receptors were obtained from a man in his late teens or twenties in good health and CMV-seropositive.

The chain links TRBV2 to TRBJ2-1; no clear D gene. This CDR3 has 15 amino acids. Germline CDR1 and CDR2: SNHLY and FYNNEI. Trimming removed 4 bases at V and 0 bases at J, with 10 bases between. The CDR3 reads CASSVWAGSYNEQFF. In DNA, the CDR3 is TGTGCCAGCAGTGTATGGGCCGGCTCCTACAATGAGCAGTTCTTC.

The chain carries TRBV7-6 and TRBJ2-7; perhaps TRBD2 as D (6 bases). The CDR3 sequence is 15 residues long. Trimming stripped 1 base from V and 3 bases from J, with 13 bases between. Germline loops: CDR1 SGHVS, CDR2 FNYEAQ. The CDR3 DNA sequence: TGTGCCAGCAGCTTAGGGCGGGGTTTTAACTACGAGCAGTACTTC. Amino acid sequence: CASSLGRGFNYEQYF.

The V call is TRBV5-1, the J call TRBJ2-5; 10 bases map to TRBD2. V shed 2 bases, J shed 2 bases, and the junction held 12 bases outside the gene matches. The CDR3 covers 18 residues. Germline CDR1 SGHRS, CDR2 YFSETQ. The CDR3 region is CASSFISLAGAKQETQYF. The CDR3 region has the DNA TGCGCCAGCAGCTTTATTTCGCTAGCGGGGGCCAAACAAGAGACCCAGTACTTC. The whole variable domain, filled in from reference TRBV5-1 and TRBJ2-5, reads KAGVTQTPRYLIKTRGQQVTLSCSPISGHRSVSWYQQTPGQGLQFLFEYFSETQRNKGNFPGRFSGRQFSNSRSEMNVSTLELGDSALYLCASSFISLAGAKQETQYFGPGTRLLVL.

The CDR3 here is CASPTGLNSPLHF. In DNA, the CDR3 is TGTGCCAGCCCCACCGGGTTAAATTCACCCCTCCACTTT. The rearrangement joins TRBV2 to TRBJ1-6; D unclear. Trimming took off 8 bases at V and 7 bases at J, with 12 bases between the two ends. Germline V gene data show CDR1 as SNHLY and CDR2 as FYNNEI. The CDR3 is 13 amino acids.

This chain joins TRBV7-2 and TRBJ1-5, with 7 bases aligning to TRBD1. This CDR3 comprises 15 residues. Germline CDR1 and CDR2: SGHTA and FQGNSA. Unmatched junction bases numbered 5, after V lost 5 bases and J lost 1 base. The CDR3 DNA follows: TGTGCCAGCAGCCGGACAGGCGGAAGCAATCAGCCCCAGCATTTT. Residues: CASSRTGGSNQPQHF.

J is TRBJ2-7 and V is TRBV5-1, with 10 bases identical to TRBD2. V shed 3 bases and J 1 base; nucleotides not matched to a gene: 28. From germline, CDR1 is SGHRS and CDR2 YFSETQ. This CDR3 contains 23 residues. CDR3 nucleotides: TGCGCCAGCAGCTCCCACCCGAGGATCCTCTCGCAGACTAGCGGGCCTGTTTCCTACGAGCAGTACGTC. This codes for CASSSHPRILSQTSGPVSYEQYV.

The rearrangement links TRBV7-9 to TRBJ1-1; no firm D call. Trimming shortened V by 3 bases and J by 0 bases, and 11 bases separated the two germline ends. CDR3 length equals 15 residues. From germline, CDR1 is SEHNR and CDR2 FQNEAQ (reference sequence). The CDR3 DNA follows: TGTGCCAGCAGCTTCCCCTTAGAAATGAACACTGAAGCTTTCTTT. It yields the protein CASSFPLEMNTEAFF.

This clone was found a few times. The genes are TRBV7-5 and TRBJ1-6; TRBD1 is taken as the D call from the table, unchecked against the DNA. TRBV7-5 is shown as a pseudogene. The CDR3 is made up of 16 amino acids. CDR3 loop: CVRSLAGQGFNSPLHF. CDR3 DNA sequence: TGTGTCAGAAGCTTAGCGGGACAGGGGTTCAATTCACCCCTCCACTTT.

This sequence joins TRBV5-4 and TRBJ1-6, with 8 bases lining up with TRBD1. Germline V CDR1 and CDR2: SGHNT, YYREEE (reference sequence). The length of the CDR3 is 14 residues. Germline trimming cut 2 bases from V and 7 bases from J; bases unmatched to any gene: 2. The CDR3 region has the DNA TGTGCCAGCAGCTTCGGGACAGGAAATTCACCCCTCCACTTT. This gives the protein CASSFGTGNSPLHF.

The chain is built from TRBV6-1 and TRBJ1-5; perhaps TRBD1 as D (6 bases). Germline CDR1 reads MNHNS; CDR2 reads SASEGT. This CDR3 spans 13 amino acids. Trimming took 6 bases from V and 2 from J, leaving 8 bases between them. The CDR3 loop reads CASRSGGNQPQHF. The CDR3 DNA sequence: TGTGCCAGCAGATCAGGGGGCAATCAGCCCCAGCATTTT.

The V and J genes are TRBV11-2 and TRBJ1-1; 7 bases line up with TRBD1. CDR1 is SGHAT and CDR2 is FQNNGV in the germline V gene. V shed 4 bases, J shed 0 bases, and the junction held 11 bases outside the gene matches. The CDR3 length is 17 residues. The CDR3 spells CASSYPGTDTLNTEAFF. CDR3 bases: TGTGCCAGCAGCTACCCCGGGACAGACACACTGAACACTGAAGCTTTCTTT.

The V call is TRBV7-9, the J call TRBJ1-6; D is unclear. Germline V gives CDR1 SEHNR, CDR2 FQNEAQ (reference sequence). Between the trimmed V and J ends, which lost 4 bases and 14 bases, there was a span of 15 bases. The CDR3 length is 13 residues. DNA of the CDR3: TGTGCCAGCAGCTATCGCGGCCGGGATACCCTCCACTTT. This codes for CASSYRGRDTLHF.

The rearrangement uses TRBV2 and TRBJ1-2, with 8 positions matching TRBD1. Germline lookup yields CDR1 SNHLY and CDR2 FYNNEI. The CDR3 covers 12 residues. The V segment lost 10 bases and the J segment 5 bases; nucleotides outside the gene matches: 6. CDR3 coding DNA: TGTGCCACCGGACAGGGAGGATATGGCTACACCTTC. It specifies CATGQGGYGYTF.

The genes are TRBV4-1 and TRBJ1-2, with D possibly matching TRBD1 (5 bases). Germline CDR1 and CDR2: MGHRA and YSYEKL. The CDR3 contains 15 residues. V dropped 1 base and J dropped 4 bases, with 13 bases sitting between them. CDR3 coding DNA: TGCGCCAGCAGCCAAGGGACAACAGACTTCTATGGCTACACCTTC. It specifies CASSQGTTDFYGYTF.

The gene calls are TRBV6-5 and TRBJ1-6, with unresolved D. V dropped 8 bases and J dropped 10 bases, with 15 bases sitting between them. The V gene's germline CDR1 is MNHEY and CDR2 SVGAGI. The CDR3 has 13 amino acids. This CDR3 reads CASRSGYISPLHF. In nucleotides, the CDR3 is TGTGCCAGCCGTAGCGGCTATATCTCACCCCTCCACTTT.